What follows describes a single T cell receptor beta chain. Its antigen is currently unknown. V was clipped by 4 bases and J by 6 bases; unmatched bases: 16. The CDR3 is 17 residues long. This entry is derived from a study of T-cell memory formation after mild COVID-19. Turning to the study itself: TCR clustering was largely donor specific. Study results and caveats: Whereas later expanders leaned CD4+, clones contracting day 15 to 85 showed a balanced CD4/CD8 makeup. Pre-infection memory held some responding clones, suggesting pre-existing cross-reactive T cells responded.

5'RACE with constant-segment primers yielded barcoded, UMI-tagged TCR alpha and TCR beta cDNA libraries. TCRdb used MiXCR to reprocess the 5' RACE reads, holding one entry per CDR3 protein. The sample has about 410,000 distinct CDR3 sequences, under 25% seen once. The sequenced sample was PBMCs or a T cell subset sorted from them (not recorded which). This chain joins TRBV12-3 or TRBV12-4 and TRBJ1-2; 8 positions agree with TRBD1. This sequence was found in an adult woman who had mild COVID-19 (a few samples of this study predate the infection). Cell type and time point are not known. The CDR3 DNA follows: TGTGCCAGCAGTTCCTCAGGACAGGGAGGGGGACTTGATGGCTACACCTTC. Its protein is CASSSSGQGGGLDGYTF.